In its sample, the clone carrying this TCR beta chain was seen a few times. What it recognizes is unknown. This sample is drawn from a study of post-analysis software for immune sequencing data. Overall study context: The cohort encompassed relapsing-remitting, secondary progressive and progressive-relapsing multiple sclerosis disease courses. Study results and limitations: A significant reduction in normalized Chao1 diversity was observed in multiple sclerosis patients versus controls. F measure showed strong co-clustering of same-batch samples.

cDNA libraries for TCR beta contained unique molecular identifiers. With about 1 to 11 million T cells as the source, 500,000 to 650,000 cDNA molecules resulted. One entry per CDR3 protein, called by TCRdb with MiXCR from the PCR reads. The sample lists roughly 410,000 distinct CDR3 sequences, about a third occurring once. The specimen was blood. The TCR comes from a girl aged 5-17 years with multiple sclerosis.

In nucleotides, the CDR3 is TGTGCCAGCAGGGCCGGGACAGCCACCTACAATGAGCAGTTCTTC. It translates to CASRAGTATYNEQFF. The gene calls are TRBV2 and TRBJ2-1; 7 bases agree with TRBD1. The CDR3 covers 15 residues. The junction had 7 bases not matched to a gene; V was cut back by 6 bases and J by 2 bases. The germline V gene encodes CDR1 SNHLY and CDR2 FYNNEI.